Listed below are T cell receptor beta chains from one sample, sequenced in a study of pediatric ulcerative colitis. Only in-frame clones appear in the TCRdb table, and some are missing; sequencing was by immunoSEQ multiplex PCR. This table holds roughly 14,000 clones, approximately 90% found once. The material sequenced was blood. The receptors here all came from a boy younger than 18 with moderate ulcerative colitis. Both conserved end residues are part of each CDR3. D genes are given only for firm matches. Part of the rows lack a size; the others show once, few, many or a class for expanded clones.

v_gene: TRBV5-4
j_gene: TRBJ2-7
d_gene: TRBD1
abundance: .
CDR3aa: CASSATGTVSYEQYF
CDR3nt: TGTGCCAGCAGCGCCACCGGGACAGTCTCCTACGAGCAGTACTTC

v_gene: TRBV11-2
j_gene: TRBJ2-5
d_gene: .
abundance: .
CDR3aa: CASSPTTEVVETQYF
CDR3nt: TGTGCCAGCAGCCCGACGACAGAGGTAGTAGAGACCCAGTACTTC

v_gene: TRBV10-2
j_gene: TRBJ2-7
d_gene: .
abundance: .
CDR3aa: CASSENGQYYEQYF
CDR3nt: TGCGCCAGCAGTGAGAACGGACAGTACTACGAGCAGTACTTC

v_gene: TRBV6-6
j_gene: TRBJ1-6
d_gene: TRBD1
abundance: .
CDR3aa: CASSPREGANSPLHF
CDR3nt: TGTGCCAGCAGCCCTCGGGAGGGGGCGAATTCACCCCTCCACTTT

v_gene: TRBV7-7
j_gene: TRBJ2-1
d_gene: TRBD1
abundance: .
CDR3aa: CASSPDRGTYNEQFF
CDR3nt: TGTGCTAGCAGCCCGGACAGGGGGACCTACAATGAGCAGTTCTTC

v_gene: TRBV18
j_gene: TRBJ1-3
d_gene: .
abundance: .
CDR3aa: CASSPPSEVSGNTIYF
CDR3nt: TGTGCCAGCTCACCCCCGAGTGAGGTCTCTGGAAACACCATATATTTT

v_gene: TRBV21-1
j_gene: TRBJ1-6
d_gene: .
abundance: few
CDR3aa: CASSSNRNNSPLHF
CDR3nt: TGTGCCAGCAGCAGTAACAGAAATAATTCACCCCTCCACTTT

v_gene: TRBV6-9
j_gene: TRBJ2-1
d_gene: .
abundance: .
CDR3aa: CASSYHHSNEQFF
CDR3nt: TGTGCCAGCAGTTATCACCACTCCAATGAGCAGTTCTTC

v_gene: TRBV11-2
j_gene: TRBJ2-7
d_gene: .
abundance: .
CDR3aa: CASSTMTGPILHEQYF
CDR3nt: TGTGCCAGCAGTACGATGACAGGCCCTATACTTCACGAGCAGTACTTC

v_gene: TRBV11-1
j_gene: TRBJ2-3
d_gene: .
abundance: .
CDR3aa: CASSRRDRHTDTQYF
CDR3nt: TGTGCCAGCAGCCGCCGGGACCGGCACACAGATACGCAGTATTTT

v_gene: TRBV28
j_gene: TRBJ2-5
d_gene: .
abundance: once
CDR3aa: CASSRYGLTQETQYF
CDR3nt: TGTGCCAGCAGTCGCTATGGACTCACCCAAGAGACCCAGTACTTC

v_gene: TRBV11-3
j_gene: TRBJ2-3
d_gene: .
abundance: .
CDR3aa: CASSLVQRTDTQYF
CDR3nt: TGTGCCAGCAGCTTAGTACAGCGCACAGATACGCAGTATTTT

v_gene: TRBV11-3
j_gene: TRBJ2-3
d_gene: .
abundance: .
CDR3aa: CASSLARPPSGQYF
CDR3nt: TGTGCCAGCAGCTTAGCGCGACCCCCTAGTGGGCAGTATTTT

v_gene: TRBV7-9
j_gene: TRBJ2-3
d_gene: TRBD2
abundance: .
CDR3aa: CASRRSLGGKDTQYF
CDR3nt: TGTGCCAGCAGAAGGTCCCTCGGGGGGAAAGATACGCAGTATTTT

v_gene: TRBV18
j_gene: TRBJ1-3
d_gene: .
abundance: .
CDR3aa: CASSPLIGTLNPPGNTIYF
CDR3nt: TGTGCCAGCTCACCACTTATCGGGACTCTAAATCCACCTGGAAACACCATATATTTT

v_gene: TRBV6-1
j_gene: TRBJ2-7
d_gene: .
abundance: .
CDR3aa: CASSVQPGSSYEQYF
CDR3nt: TGTGCCAGCAGTGTTCAACCAGGGAGCTCCTACGAGCAGTACTTC

v_gene: TRBV18
j_gene: TRBJ2-7
d_gene: .
abundance: .
CDR3aa: CASSPLGHTEITYEQYF
CDR3nt: TGTGCCAGCTCACCCTTAGGACATACCGAAATTACCTACGAGCAGTACTTC

v_gene: TRBV28
j_gene: TRBJ2-1
d_gene: .
abundance: .
CDR3aa: CASSLLDLQFF
CDR3nt: TGTGCCAGCAGTTTATTGGACTTGCAGTTCTTC

v_gene: TRBV19
j_gene: TRBJ1-4
d_gene: .
abundance: once
CDR3aa: CASSMESSNEKLFF
CDR3nt: TGTGCCAGTAGTATGGAGAGCAGTAATGAAAAACTGTTTTTT

v_gene: TRBV4-1
j_gene: TRBJ2-1
d_gene: TRBD2
abundance: .
CDR3aa: CASSQVVSGGYNEQFF
CDR3nt: TGCGCCAGCAGCCAAGTTGTGTCGGGAGGGTACAATGAGCAGTTCTTC

v_gene: TRBV14
j_gene: TRBJ2-3
d_gene: .
abundance: .
CDR3aa: CASSQGAVATDTQYF
CDR3nt: TGTGCCAGCAGCCAAGGGGCAGTCGCCACAGATACGCAGTATTTT

v_gene: TRBV5-6
j_gene: TRBJ2-1
d_gene: .
abundance: .
CDR3aa: CASSLADEQFF
CDR3nt: TGTGCCAGCAGCTTGGCGGATGAGCAGTTCTTC

v_gene: TRBV5-4
j_gene: TRBJ2-1
d_gene: TRBD2
abundance: .
CDR3aa: CASSLAALAGGNEQFF
CDR3nt: TGTGCCAGCAGCTTGGCTGCACTAGCGGGAGGAAATGAGCAGTTCTTC

v_gene: TRBV7-5
j_gene: TRBJ2-2
d_gene: .
abundance: .
CDR3aa: CARSLAGVAGENTGELFF
CDR3nt: TGTGCCAGAAGCTTAGCGGGGGTGGCTGGGGAGAACACCGGGGAGCTGTTTTTT

v_gene: TRBV5-1
j_gene: TRBJ2-3
d_gene: .
abundance: .
CDR3aa: CASSSQLDGTDTQYF
CDR3nt: TGCGCCAGCAGCTCGCAGCTAGACGGCACAGATACGCAGTATTTT

v_gene: TRBV14
j_gene: TRBJ2-7
d_gene: TRBD2
abundance: .
CDR3aa: CASSQGGGYEQYF
CDR3nt: TGTGCCAGCAGCCAAGGCGGGGGGTACGAGCAGTACTTC

v_gene: TRBV6-5
j_gene: TRBJ2-7
d_gene: .
abundance: .
CDR3aa: CASSSDRNYEQYF
CDR3nt: TGTGCCAGCAGTTCCGACAGAAACTACGAGCAGTACTTC

v_gene: TRBV5-4
j_gene: TRBJ2-3
d_gene: TRBD1
abundance: .
CDR3aa: CASSSLTGSTDTQYF
CDR3nt: TGTGCCAGTTCCAGTCTGACAGGGAGCACAGATACGCAGTATTTT

v_gene: TRBV10-3
j_gene: TRBJ1-1
d_gene: .
abundance: .
CDR3aa: CAISPGPLESTEAFF
CDR3nt: TGTGCCATCAGTCCCGGGCCCCTAGAGAGCACTGAAGCTTTCTTT

v_gene: TRBV5-1
j_gene: TRBJ2-5
d_gene: TRBD2
abundance: .
CDR3aa: CASSSTSGSQETQYF
CDR3nt: TGCGCCAGCAGCTCGACTAGCGGGTCACAAGAGACCCAGTACTTC

v_gene: TRBV11-2
j_gene: TRBJ1-3
d_gene: .
abundance: .
CDR3aa: CASSSRPFSGNTIYF
CDR3nt: TGTGCCAGCAGCTCGCGACCGTTCTCTGGAAACACCATATATTTT

v_gene: TRBV9
j_gene: TRBJ2-7
d_gene: .
abundance: .
CDR3aa: CASSVERQPVYEQYF
CDR3nt: TGTGCCAGCAGCGTAGAGAGACAGCCCGTCTACGAGCAGTACTTC

v_gene: TRBV18
j_gene: TRBJ1-1
d_gene: .
abundance: .
CDR3aa: CASLPQPVGSGATEAFF
CDR3nt: TGTGCCAGCCTTCCACAGCCGGTGGGGTCGGGGGCCACTGAAGCTTTCTTT

v_gene: TRBV5-1
j_gene: TRBJ2-5
d_gene: TRBD1
abundance: .
CDR3aa: CASSSGQGFFGETQYF
CDR3nt: TGCGCCAGCAGCTCCGGACAGGGTTTCTTCGGCGAGACCCAGTACTTC

v_gene: TRBV30
j_gene: TRBJ1-4
d_gene: .
abundance: .
CDR3aa: CAWSDRERNEKLFF
CDR3nt: TGTGCCTGGAGCGACCGGGAGAGAAATGAAAAACTGTTTTTT

v_gene: TRBV4-1
j_gene: TRBJ2-7
d_gene: .
abundance: .
CDR3aa: CASSQDSSSSYEQYF
CDR3nt: TGCGCCAGCAGCCAAGACAGCAGTAGCTCCTACGAGCAGTACTTC

v_gene: TRBV5-1
j_gene: TRBJ1-4
d_gene: .
abundance: .
CDR3aa: CASSLAVGEKKLFF
CDR3nt: TGCGCCAGCAGCTTGGCTGTTGGGGAGAAAAAACTGTTTTTT

v_gene: TRBV5-4
j_gene: TRBJ2-7
d_gene: TRBD1
abundance: .
CDR3aa: CASSLSGQAYEQYF
CDR3nt: TGTGCCAGCAGCTTGTCGGGACAGGCCTACGAGCAGTACTTC

v_gene: TRBV19
j_gene: TRBJ2-7
d_gene: .
abundance: .
CDR3aa: CASSILGRGAYEQYF
CDR3nt: TGTGCCAGTAGTATTCTCGGCAGGGGGGCATACGAGCAGTACTTC

v_gene: TRBV30
j_gene: TRBJ2-7
d_gene: TRBD2
abundance: .
CDR3aa: CAWTGSWTSGPHYSYEQYF
CDR3nt: TGTGCCTGGACCGGGTCCTGGACTAGCGGGCCTCATTACTCCTACGAGCAGTACTTC

v_gene: TRBV18
j_gene: TRBJ2-7
d_gene: TRBD1
abundance: few
CDR3aa: CASSPTGADRDYEQYF
CDR3nt: TGTGCCAGCTCGCCGACAGGGGCGGATCGTGACTACGAGCAGTACTTC

v_gene: TRBV2
j_gene: TRBJ2-1
d_gene: TRBD2
abundance: .
CDR3aa: CASKGLAGYNEQFF
CDR3nt: TGTGCCAGCAAAGGACTAGCGGGGTACAATGAGCAGTTCTTC

v_gene: TRBV7-7
j_gene: TRBJ1-1
d_gene: .
abundance: .
CDR3aa: CASSLEENTEAFF
CDR3nt: TGTGCCAGCAGCTTAGAGGAGAACACTGAAGCTTTCTTT

v_gene: TRBV7-2
j_gene: TRBJ2-3
d_gene: .
abundance: .
CDR3aa: CASSPGTQSTDTQYF
CDR3nt: TGTGCCAGCAGCCCCGGGACACAAAGCACAGATACGCAGTATTTT

v_gene: TRBV9
j_gene: TRBJ2-1
d_gene: .
abundance: .
CDR3aa: CASSERPVWDEQFF
CDR3nt: TGTGCCAGCAGCGAGCGACCCGTATGGGATGAGCAGTTCTTC

v_gene: TRBV11-2
j_gene: TRBJ2-7
d_gene: .
abundance: .
CDR3aa: CASSPLARYGQYF
CDR3nt: TGTGCCAGCAGCCCCCTAGCGCGGTACGGGCAGTACTTC

v_gene: TRBV5-1
j_gene: TRBJ1-2
d_gene: .
abundance: .
CDR3aa: CASSLVRGQNYGYTF
CDR3nt: TGCGCCAGCAGCTTGGTTCGGGGGCAGAACTATGGCTACACCTTC

v_gene: TRBV7-9
j_gene: TRBJ2-7
d_gene: .
abundance: .
CDR3aa: CASSSTWDGSSYEQYF
CDR3nt: TGTGCCAGCAGCTCGACGTGGGACGGGAGCTCCTACGAGCAGTACTTC

v_gene: TRBV5-1
j_gene: TRBJ2-7
d_gene: .
abundance: .
CDR3aa: CASSWGDSPLSYEQYF
CDR3nt: TGCGCCAGCAGCTGGGGGGACAGTCCCCTCTCCTACGAGCAGTACTTC

v_gene: TRBV5-1
j_gene: TRBJ1-5
d_gene: .
abundance: .
CDR3aa: CASSLAGDGYQPQHF
CDR3nt: TGCGCCAGCAGCTTGGCCGGGGACGGTTATCAGCCCCAGCATTTT

v_gene: TRBV10-1
j_gene: TRBJ2-1
d_gene: .
abundance: once
CDR3aa: CASSDLPTGKQFF
CDR3nt: TGCGCCAGCAGTGATCTTCCGACCGGGAAGCAGTTCTTC

v_gene: TRBV10-3
j_gene: TRBJ1-1
d_gene: TRBD1
abundance: .
CDR3aa: CAINSGGLDTEAFF
CDR3nt: TGTGCCATCAACTCAGGGGGCTTAGACACTGAAGCTTTCTTT

v_gene: TRBV16
j_gene: TRBJ1-1
d_gene: .
abundance: few
CDR3aa: CASSRGQEAFF
CDR3nt: TGTGCCAGCAGCCGAGGGCAGGAAGCTTTCTTT

v_gene: TRBV10-3
j_gene: TRBJ2-3
d_gene: TRBD1
abundance: .
CDR3aa: CAIRISGQEGDTQYF
CDR3nt: TGTGCCATCAGGATATCGGGACAGGAGGGAGATACGCAGTATTTT

v_gene: TRBV19
j_gene: TRBJ1-2
d_gene: .
abundance: .
CDR3aa: CASSRKVDSLYGYTF
CDR3nt: TGTGCCAGTAGTAGAAAAGTAGACAGCCTCTATGGCTACACCTTC

v_gene: TRBV6-5
j_gene: TRBJ2-3
d_gene: .
abundance: .
CDR3aa: CASSRDITDTQYF
CDR3nt: TGTGCCAGCAGTCGGGACATCACAGATACGCAGTATTTT

v_gene: TRBV5-1
j_gene: TRBJ1-4
d_gene: TRBD1
abundance: .
CDR3aa: CASSAGTGGYGEKLFF
CDR3nt: TGCGCCAGCAGCGCCGGGACAGGGGGCTACGGTGAAAAACTGTTTTTT

v_gene: TRBV7-2
j_gene: TRBJ2-7
d_gene: TRBD1
abundance: .
CDR3aa: CASSLAGQAGEQYF
CDR3nt: TGTGCCAGCAGCTTGGCGGGACAGGCCGGGGAGCAGTACTTC

v_gene: TRBV6-1
j_gene: TRBJ1-1
d_gene: .
abundance: .
CDR3aa: CASSGPGTLNTEAFF
CDR3nt: TGTGCCAGCAGTGGGCCCGGGACACTGAACACTGAAGCTTTCTTT